One and the same sample provided the 23 T cell receptor beta chains below, sequenced in a study of cytomegalovirus exposure and HLA in healthy donors (dated 2017 in TCRdb). The library was obtained by the immunoSEQ multiplex PCR assay. For the multiplex PCR, a mixture combining 60 forward primers for TCR Vbeta segments and 13 reverse primers for TCR Jbeta segments was used. TCRdb took this table from immuneACCESS and kept in-frame rearrangements with V and J called. Such tables lack part of the clones; where checked against another copy, unresolved V genes explain under half of the gap, and the rest is unexplained. Here the sample has 310,000 or so clones; 85% to 90% occur a single time. The ten largest make up more than 2% of the sample. The sample was PBMCs. The source of these receptors is a woman under 30 in good health and CMV-seronegative.

This rearrangement joins TRBV5-5 to TRBJ2-7, with a possible D match to TRBD1 (6 bases). In germline, CDR1 is SGHKS, CDR2 YYEKEE (reference sequence). The germline V and J ends were trimmed by 0 bases and 4 bases, with 11 bases remaining between them. The CDR3 contains 14 residues. CDR3 DNA: TGTGCCAGCAGCTTGGTTGGGACAAAATACGAGCAGTACTTC. Translating gives CASSLVGTKYEQYF.

The genes are TRBV15 and TRBJ2-1; 8 nucleotides agree with TRBD1. J was trimmed by 0 bases and V by 7 bases; bases with no gene match: 5. CDR3 length equals 15 residues. CDR1 LNHNV and CDR2 YYDKDF come from the germline V gene (reference sequence). The CDR3 sequence: CATMGDRFSYNEQFF. Here the CDR3 DNA reads TGTGCCACCATGGGGGACAGGTTCTCCTACAATGAGCAGTTCTTC.

This clone has a handful of counts. The rearrangement joins TRBV27 to TRBJ2-7, with TRBD1 matching 7 bases. This CDR3 contains 11 residues. Germline CDR1 and CDR2: MNHEY and SMNVEV (reference sequence). V dropped 4 bases and J dropped 6; count of bases not matched to a gene: 0. The CDR3 region has the DNA TGTGCCAGCAGTTCAGGGGGCGAGCAGTACTTC. It translates to CASSSGGEQYF.

This chain connects TRBV5-4 to TRBJ2-5, with D uncertain. The germline V gene has CDR1 SGHNT and CDR2 YYREEE (reference sequence). The ends were cut back, 4 bases at V and 4 bases at J, with 17 bases in the middle. The CDR3 extends over 15 amino acids. DNA for the CDR3: TGTGCCAGCAGCAGCCGTCAAAGATACCCAGAGACCCAGTACTTC. Translating it yields CASSSRQRYPETQYF.

This chain connects TRBV5-1 to TRBJ2-1, with a possible D match to TRBD2 (7 bases). CDR1 is SGHRS, CDR2 YFSETQ, per germline. The CDR3 is 13 amino acids. Trimming took off 0 bases at V and 15 bases at J, with 16 bases between the two ends. The CDR3 nucleotides read TGCGCCAGCAGCTTGGAAGGATCGGGGGGCGGGTTCTTC. Encoded protein: CASSLEGSGGGFF.

This chain joins TRBV9 and TRBJ1-2, with a weak D call TRBD1 (5 bases). Germline V gives CDR1 SGDLS, CDR2 YYNGEE. The V gene lost 2 bases and the J gene lost 1 base, with 9 bases spanning the gap. The length of the CDR3 is 14 residues. The CDR3 nucleotides are TGTGCCAGCAGCGTCCCAGGGTTTAACTATGGCTACACCTTC. This sequence encodes CASSVPGFNYGYTF.

The chain links TRBV10-3 to TRBJ1-2; a weak D match, TRBD1 (5 bases). V was shortened by 0 bases and J by 4 bases, with 9 bases between the two germline ends. Germline values: CDR1 ENHRY, CDR2 SYGVKD. The CDR3 is 14 residues long. The CDR3 sequence is CAISESQGGYGYTF. The DNA for the CDR3 is TGTGCCATCAGTGAGTCGCAGGGAGGCTATGGCTACACCTTC.

The rearrangement joins TRBV5-6 to TRBJ1-5, with 11 bases that match TRBD1. This CDR3 has 15 residues. Germline lookup yields CDR1 SGHDT and CDR2 YYEEEE. Trimming cost V 4 bases and J 5 bases; bases outside gene matches: 5. The CDR3, as DNA: TGTGCCAGCAGCCGGACAGGGGGCCACGATCAGCCCCAGCATTTT. Translation: CASSRTGGHDQPQHF.

V is TRBV11-2 and J is TRBJ1-1; 7 positions agree with TRBD1. The CDR3 consists of 18 residues. V dropped 0 bases and J dropped 1; count of bases not matched to a gene: 11. The germline V gene has CDR1 SGHAT and CDR2 FQNNGV. This chain's CDR3 is CASSLDRFQNRGNTEAFF. CDR3 sequence (DNA): TGTGCCAGCAGCTTAGATCGTTTTCAGAACAGGGGGAACACTGAAGCTTTCTTT.

A remark on this clone: In the same sample, other DNA sequences code for this CDR3. The rearrangement links TRBV5-1 to TRBJ2-3, with 7 bases lining up with TRBD2. The CDR3 spans 15 residues. The germline gives CDR1 SGHRS, CDR2 YFSETQ. V gave up 3 bases and J gave up 3 bases; unmatched junction bases: 7. CDR3 in amino acids: CASSSGLGSTDTQYF. CDR3 DNA: TGCGCCAGCAGCTCAGGACTAGGGAGTACAGATACGCAGTATTTT. Full variable domain (outside the CDR3, taken from reference TRBV5-1 and TRBJ2-3): KAGVTQTPRYLIKTRGQQVTLSCSPISGHRSVSWYQQTPGQGLQFLFEYFSETQRNKGNFPGRFSGRQFSNSRSEMNVSTLELGDSALYLCASSSGLGSTDTQYFGPGTRLTVL.

J is TRBJ2-1 and V is TRBV2; D possibly corresponds to TRBD2 (5 bases). Germline V lookup: CDR1 SNHLY, CDR2 FYNNEI. The CDR3 is 18 amino acids. V was pared by 6 bases and J by 8 bases, with 29 bases between. CDR3 DNA: TGTGCCAGCAGGTTTAAGGGTTTGGAGGTCAGTCGCGTATATGAGCAGTTCTTC. Translation gives CASRFKGLEVSRVYEQFF.

The CDR3 nucleotides are TGTGCCATCAGCAGAGGACAGGTTGATAATTCACCCCTCCACTTT. Translation gives CAISRGQVDNSPLHF. The J gene is TRBJ1-6, the V gene TRBV10-3; 7 positions match TRBD1. The J segment lost 5 bases and the V segment lost 6 bases, leaving 7 bases of the junction unmatched. The CDR3 is made up of 15 amino acids. Germline V gives CDR1 ENHRY, CDR2 SYGVKD.

This clone was seen just once. V and J are TRBV4-2 and TRBJ1-5; perhaps TRBD1 as D (6 bases). The germline CDR1 and CDR2 sequences are LGHNA and YNFKEQ. The CDR3 length is 14 residues. V lost 4 bases and J 3 bases, leaving 10 bases between the germline ends. CDR3 coding DNA: TGTGCCAGCAGCCCTCGACAGGACAATCAGCCCCAGCATTTT. It codes for CASSPRQDNQPQHF.

The V call is TRBV10-2, the J call TRBJ2-1, with 12 positions matching TRBD1. The CDR3 sequence is 16 residues long. The junction had 10 bases not matched to a gene; V was cut back by 7 bases and J by 6 bases. Per germline, CDR1 WSHSY and CDR2 SAAADI. CDR3 bases: TGCGCCAGCACCGGGGGGACAGGGGGCTTCCTCAATGAGCAGTTCTTC. It codes for CASTGGTGGFLNEQFF.

V is TRBV10-2 and J is TRBJ2-5; the match to TRBD2 covers 13 bases. The CDR3 is 17 amino acids. V lost 6 bases, J lost 5 bases, and 12 bases stayed unmatched. Germline assignment: CDR1 WSHSY and CDR2 SAAADI. Here the CDR3 reads CASSETSGGPVLETQYF. The CDR3 DNA follows: TGCGCCAGCAGCGAGACTAGCGGGGGGCCGGTGTTGGAGACCCAGTACTTC.

The V gene is TRBV9, the J gene TRBJ2-5; 7 bases map to TRBD2. TRBJ2-7 explains the end of the DNA better; the J call may be wrong. There are 14 residues in the CDR3. Germline-derived CDR1 and CDR2 are SGDLS and YYNGEE. CDR3 residues: CASSVDGGTGEQYF. The CDR3 DNA follows: TGTGCCAGCAGCGTAGACGGGGGGACTGGCGAGCAGTACTTC.

V is TRBV6-5 and J is TRBJ2-3; perhaps TRBD2 as D (6 bases). V was clipped by 6 bases and J by 0 bases, with 13 bases between them. Germline V gene lookup returns CDR1 MNHEY and CDR2 SVGAGI. The CDR3 spans 15 residues. The CDR3 bases are TGTGCCAGCAGCCGGGACTTCGAGAGCACAGATACGCAGTATTTT. It encodes CASSRDFESTDTQYF.

The genes are TRBV5-5 and TRBJ1-5; 8 nucleotides line up with TRBD1. The germline gives CDR1 SGHKS, CDR2 YYEKEE (reference sequence). The V segment lost 5 bases and the J segment 6 bases; nucleotides outside the gene matches: 10. The CDR3 length is 15 residues. The CDR3 nucleotides read TGTGCCAGCAGTTACGGACAGGGATGGGGTCAGCCCCAGCATTTT. Encoded protein: CASSYGQGWGQPQHF.

This rearrangement joins TRBV4-2 to TRBJ2-1; tentative D call: TRBD2 (6 bases). Trimming removed 3 bases at V and 3 bases at J, with 12 bases between. There are 15 residues in the CDR3. Germline V gives CDR1 LGHNA, CDR2 YNFKEQ. The CDR3 nucleotides are TGTGCCAGCAGCCAGCCGGGACTCAGCTACAATGAGCAGTTCTTC. Amino acid sequence: CASSQPGLSYNEQFF.

This chain connects TRBV30 to TRBJ2-2, with 10 bases matching TRBD1. Per the germline V gene, CDR1 is GTSNPN and CDR2 is SVGIG (reference sequence). The CDR3 extends over 14 amino acids. V was clipped by 5 bases and J by 5 bases; unmatched bases: 5. Here the CDR3 reads CAWDRGPRTGELFF. The DNA of the CDR3 is TGTGCCTGGGACAGGGGGCCTAGGACCGGGGAGCTGTTTTTT.

The V gene is TRBV7-9, the J gene TRBJ2-3; 8 bases line up with TRBD2. Germline CDR1 is SEHNR and CDR2 is FQNEAQ (reference sequence). V gave up 6 bases and J gave up 2 bases; unmatched junction bases: 10. This CDR3 is 16 amino acids long. This CDR3 reads CASRTQRGQTTDTQYF. The CDR3 DNA reads as TGTGCCAGCAGGACCCAGCGGGGGCAGACCACAGATACGCAGTATTTT.

The V and J genes are TRBV28 and TRBJ2-3; D gene uncertain. This CDR3 has 15 amino acids. Germline V lookup: CDR1 MDHEN, CDR2 SYDVKM. Trimming cost V 2 bases and J 0 bases, with 9 bases left between them. CDR3 nucleotide sequence: TGTGCCAGCAGTTTAGCGCGGAGAAGCACAGATACGCAGTATTTT. It encodes CASSLARRSTDTQYF.

V and J are TRBV29-1 and TRBJ2-3; 10 bases fit TRBD1. This CDR3 region has 22 residues. The J segment lost 2 bases and the V segment lost 2 bases, leaving 25 bases of the junction unmatched. Germline-derived CDR1 and CDR2 are SQVTM and ANQGSEA. CDR3 amino acids: CSVEFETPGQGPYQKPTDTQYF. The CDR3, as DNA: TGCAGCGTTGAATTTGAGACACCGGGACAGGGGCCTTATCAGAAACCCACAGATACGCAGTATTTT.